Below are 9 T cell receptor beta chains sequenced from a single sample in a study of cytomegalovirus exposure and HLA in healthy donors. The PCR used 60 Vbeta and 13 Jbeta primers. Here immunoSEQ multiplex PCR was the method, and the copy in TCRdb shows in-frame clones only, minus some. The table has around 72,000 clones, around 77% seen once; the top ten hold 6.3%. Specimen: PBMCs. These TCRs come from a man aged 50 or older in good health and CMV-seronegative.

J is TRBJ2-1 and V is TRBV27; 12 nucleotides align to TRBD2. Germline V gene data show CDR1 as MNHEY and CDR2 as SMNVEV (reference sequence). V gave up 4 bases and J gave up 2 bases; unmatched junction bases: 3. This CDR3 region has 16 residues. The CDR3 loop reads CASSSRLAGAYNEQFF. CDR3 sequence (DNA): TGTGCCAGCAGTTCACGACTAGCGGGGGCCTACAATGAGCAGTTCTTC.

The chain combines TRBV28 with TRBJ1-5; D call uncertain. Germline CDR1 reads MDHEN; CDR2 reads SYDVKM. The CDR3 consists of 18 residues. Trimming stripped 2 bases from V and 3 bases from J, with 20 bases between. The CDR3 bases are TGTGCCAGCAGTTTACGTTCCTTTGAGGGAGTCAACAATCAGCCCCAGCATTTT. This codes for CASSLRSFEGVNNQPQHF.

This clone was counted once. The chain recombines TRBV6-1 with TRBJ1-4; maybe TRBD1 (6 bases). The length of the CDR3 is 17 residues. V was clipped by 2 bases and J by 8 bases, with 21 bases between them. Germline values: CDR1 MNHNS, CDR2 SASEGT. This CDR3 reads CASSESDIYGGREKLFF. CDR3 coding DNA: TGTGCCAGCAGTGAATCTGACATTTACGGGGGGCGGGAAAAACTGTTTTTT.

The chain employs TRBV10-2 and TRBJ1-5; tentatively, D is TRBD1 (5 bases). Germline V gene lookup returns CDR1 WSHSY and CDR2 SAAADI. The CDR3 contains 16 residues. The germline V and J ends were trimmed by 3 bases and 4 bases, with 16 bases remaining between them. The CDR3 DNA follows: TGCGCCAGCAGTGACCAATACAGGACAAGGAATCAGCCCCAGCATTTT. The encoded protein is CASSDQYRTRNQPQHF.

This rearrangement joins TRBV6-5 to TRBJ2-5; D is undetermined. TRBJ2-7 matches the DNA end more closely, so the J call is doubtful. Germline CDR1 and CDR2: MNHEY and SVGAGI. This CDR3 is built from 15 residues. In DNA, the CDR3 is TGTGCCAGCAGTCCGGCGAGGCATTTGAGCTACGAGCAGTACTTC. Translating it yields CASSPARHLSYEQYF.

DNA for the CDR3: TGTGCCAGCAGCCAGGACAGAACCTACGAGCAGTACTTC. This gives the protein CASSQDRTYEQYF. The gene calls are TRBV5-4 and TRBJ2-7; weak D call: TRBD1 (6 bases). The CDR3 length is 13 residues. The germline V gene has CDR1 SGHNT and CDR2 YYREEE (reference sequence). Between the trimmed V and J ends, which lost 4 bases and 2 bases, there was a span of 10 bases.

The V call is TRBV7-8, the J call TRBJ2-6; TRBD1 matches 11 bases. This CDR3 spans 18 amino acids. Looked up from germline, CDR1 is SGHVS and CDR2 is FQNEAQ. After removal of 1 base from V and 3 bases from J, the junction contained 5 bases not matched to a gene. The CDR3 bases are TGTGCCAGCAGCTTAGGTGGGACAGGGGGTTTTGGGGCCAACGTCCTGACTTTC. Translating gives CASSLGGTGGFGANVLTF. The full variable domain, with the rest looked up from reference TRBV7-8 and TRBJ2-6, is GAGVSQSPRYKVAKRGQDVALRCDPISGHVSLFWYQQALGQGPEFLTYFQNEAQLDKSGLPSDRFFAERPEGSVSTLKIQRTQQEDSAVYLCASSLGGTGGFGANVLTFGAGSRLTVL.

The chain has TRBV19 and TRBJ1-1; TRBD1 matches 7 bases. With 6 bases clipped from V and 0 bases from J, the junction kept 4 bases outside the gene matches. The CDR3 totals 14 residues. Germline assignment: CDR1 LNHDA and CDR2 SQIVND (reference sequence). The CDR3 sequence is CASSYDRVNTEAFF. The CDR3 bases are TGTGCCAGTAGCTACGACAGGGTGAACACTGAAGCTTTCTTT.

The chain links TRBV5-1 to TRBJ1-1; TRBD1 matches at 7 bases. Unmatched junction bases numbered 6, after V lost 2 bases and J lost 8 bases. The CDR3 extends over 13 amino acids. The V gene's germline CDR1 is SGHRS and CDR2 YFSETQ. For the CDR3, the DNA is TGCGCCAGCAGCTTCGGACAGGAATTAGAAGCTTTCTTT. It specifies CASSFGQELEAFF.